This TCR beta chain was identified in a study of pediatric ulcerative colitis. Study-level results: Substantially fewer templates came from a couple of patients' blood samples. Repertoires came from total lymphocyte DNA, not specific subsets.

The J segment lost 3 bases and the V segment lost 4 bases, leaving 6 bases of the junction unmatched. Germline assignment: CDR1 SGHNT and CDR2 YYREEE (reference sequence). This CDR3 has 14 amino acids. Worth noting for this clone: Its antigen is unknown.

This was a survey-level run. Profiled with immunoSEQ multiplex PCR; TCRdb holds only in-frame clones, not every one. The table lists about 20,000 clones, roughly 70% of them singletons, with 5.5% to 8% in the top ten. Rectal tissue came from one to two pinch biopsies taken at colonoscopy. No immunosuppressive drugs were given to ulcerative colitis patients before diagnostic colonoscopy. Sequencing was done on a sample of gut tissue. The gene calls are TRBV5-4 and TRBJ2-5, with 7 positions matching TRBD1. The TCR was taken from a boy aged 10-17 years with moderate ulcerative colitis. The chain's CDR3 is CASSGQGVKETQYF. The CDR3 coding sequence is TGTGCCAGCAGCGGTCAGGGGGTGAAAGAGACCCAGTACTTC.